The 7 T cell receptor beta chains in this list originate from one sample, sequenced in a study of shared clonotypes between healthy human individuals. Sequencing was performed with immunoSEQ multiplex PCR; in TCRdb, only in-frame clones are kept and a portion is missing. The sample lists some 2,100,000 clones; about 93% were seen once. Terminally differentiated effector memory CD45RA+ cells were left out of the naive CD8 fraction, which was CD45RO-negative and positively selected for CCR7. Sequenced material: naive CD8+ T cells from PBMCs. These receptors were collected from a young man in good health. Some clones in this sample may be carry-over from other donors' samples.

The J gene is TRBJ2-6, the V gene TRBV28; D may be TRBD1 or TRBD2 (5 bases each). Looked up from germline, CDR1 is MDHEN and CDR2 is SYDVKM. Trimming shortened V by 3 bases and J by 1 base, and 13 bases separated the two germline ends. This CDR3 spans 17 amino acids. The CDR3 here is CASSFWSGGSGANVLTF. The DNA for the CDR3 is TGTGCCAGCAGTTTCTGGTCTGGGGGTTCTGGGGCCAACGTCCTGACTTTC.

This chain links TRBV4-1 with TRBJ2-1; the match to TRBD2 covers 10 bases. The CDR3 contains 16 residues. CDR1 MGHRA and CDR2 YSYEKL come from the germline V gene. The J segment lost 7 bases and the V segment lost 0 bases, leaving 6 bases of the junction unmatched. The CDR3 DNA follows: TGCGCCAGCAGCCAAGATAGTGCTAGCGGGAGAAATGAGCAGTTCTTC. Amino acids: CASSQDSASGRNEQFF.

The chain employs TRBV11-2 and TRBJ2-1; 7 nucleotides match TRBD2. The CDR3 covers 13 residues. The V gene's germline CDR1 is SGHAT and CDR2 FQNNGV. The J segment lost 7 bases and the V segment lost 4 bases, leaving 4 bases of the junction unmatched. The DNA for the CDR3 is TGTGCCAGCAGCTCCGTCGGGGGGAATGAGCAGTTCTTC. Residues: CASSSVGGNEQFF.

V is TRBV11-2 and J is TRBJ2-7; 7 bases are a match to TRBD2. CDR1 is SGHAT and CDR2 is FQNNGV in the germline V gene. V was clipped by 5 bases and J by 2 bases; unmatched bases: 9. There are 15 residues in the CDR3. The CDR3 DNA follows: TGTGCCAGCAGCCCCTACTCACTAGCGCCCTACGAGCAGTACTTC. It translates to CASSPYSLAPYEQYF.

The rearrangement uses TRBV28 and TRBJ2-7; D not certain. The V gene lost 5 bases and the J gene lost 5 bases, with 19 bases spanning the gap. Germline V lookup: CDR1 MDHEN, CDR2 SYDVKM. This CDR3 spans 15 amino acids. CDR3 protein: CASSLLLGTTHEQYF. The CDR3 bases are TGTGCCAGCAGTCTACTCCTAGGAACCACCCACGAGCAGTACTTC. Drawing the rest from reference TRBV28 and TRBJ2-7, the complete variable domain is DVKVTQSSRYLVKRTGEKVFLECVQDMDHENMFWYRQDPGLGLRLIYFSYDVKMKEKGDIPEGYSVSREKKERFSLILESASTNQTSMYLCASSLLLGTTHEQYFGPGTRLTVT.

This clone was detected once. The CDR3 DNA reads as TGTGCCAGCAGCGTACGCATATCTAATGAAAAACTGTTTTTT. Translation gives CASSVRISNEKLFF. The V gene is TRBV9, the J gene TRBJ1-4; D gene ambiguous. The germline V and J ends were trimmed by 1 base and 3 bases, with 7 bases remaining between them. CDR3 size: 14 residues. Germline loops: CDR1 SGDLS, CDR2 YYNGEE.

The V gene is TRBV12-5, the J gene TRBJ2-1, with D tentatively TRBD2 (6 bases). The V end lost 6 bases, the J end lost 10 bases, and 10 bases lay between the germline ends. The CDR3 covers 11 residues. From germline, CDR1 is LGHNT and CDR2 FRNRAP. The CDR3 protein is CASGEGLEQFF. DNA for the CDR3: TGTGCTAGTGGGGAGGGGTTGGAGCAGTTCTTC.